The 13 T cell receptor beta chains listed next were all sequenced from one sample in a study of shared clonotypes between healthy human individuals (TCRdb year 2020). Libraries were made using the immunoSEQ multiplex PCR assay. Entries here come from immuneACCESS through TCRdb and include only in-frame sequences with V and J called. Some clones fail to appear in such tables; in the studies checked, an unresolved V gene covers under half of the shortfall, and the cause of the remainder is unknown. This sample holds about 2.1 million clones; just under 95% were observed only once. Clones ranked in the top ten supply over 1.5% of the sample. CD8 naive samples consisted of CD45RO-negative cells that were positively selected for CCR7, yielding a CD45RA+CCR7+ population without TemRA cells. The sample taken for sequencing was naive CD8+ T cells from PBMCs. The intended sense of this specimen's cell subset or site label: CD45RA+CCR7+. The receptor set was obtained from a young man in good health. Some clones in this sample may be carry-over from other donors' samples.

This rearrangement joins TRBV7-2 to TRBJ2-3; no definite D call. Germline CDR1 reads SGHTA; CDR2 reads FQGNSA. V was cut by 5 bases and J by 5 bases, with 14 bases left in between. CDR3 length equals 14 residues. The CDR3 reads CASSPPRPLDTQYF. In DNA, the CDR3 is TGTGCCAGCAGCCCCCCCCGACCGCTAGATACGCAGTATTTT.

This clone was seen a handful of times. The genes are TRBV27 and TRBJ1-1; D not resolved. The CDR3 has 11 amino acids. Germline-derived CDR1 and CDR2 are MNHEY and SMNVEV (reference sequence). The V gene lost 6 bases and the J gene lost 3 bases, with 5 bases spanning the gap. The CDR3 loop reads CASRFDTEAFF. The CDR3 coding sequence is TGTGCCAGCAGATTCGACACTGAAGCTTTCTTT.

J is TRBJ2-1 and V is TRBV27; 8 bases fit TRBD2. The CDR3 is 15 amino acids. J lost 7 bases, V lost 7 bases, and 12 bases had no gene match. CDR1 is MNHEY, CDR2 SMNVEV, per germline (reference sequence). CDR3 loop: CASTTAGAIVNEQFF. In DNA form, the CDR3 reads TGTGCCAGCACCACAGCGGGAGCGATCGTAAATGAGCAGTTCTTC.

The chain carries TRBV4-1 and TRBJ2-4; tentative D call: TRBD1 (5 bases). Germline lookup yields CDR1 MGHRA and CDR2 YSYEKL. Between the trimmed V and J ends, which lost 5 bases and 11 bases, there was a span of 22 bases. The CDR3 covers 15 residues. The DNA for the CDR3 is TGCGCCAGCAGCGTAATCCGGTTTGATGGGGCCCTTCAGTACTTC. Its protein is CASSVIRFDGALQYF.

The V call is TRBV4-3, the J call TRBJ2-1; D is undetermined. Trimming shortened V by 3 bases and J by 7 bases, and 10 bases separated the two germline ends. This CDR3 contains 13 residues. Per the germline V gene, CDR1 is LGHNA and CDR2 is YSLEER. CDR3 coding DNA: TGCGCCAGCAGCCAGGCCCTCGTGAATGAGCAGTTCTTC. Its translation is CASSQALVNEQFF.

V usage is TRBV5-8 and J usage is TRBJ1-4; D possibly corresponds to TRBD1 (6 bases). The CDR3 runs to 15 residues. CDR1 SGHTS and CDR2 YDEGEE come from the germline V gene. Trimming removed 4 bases at V and 4 bases at J, with 14 bases between. Written as DNA, the CDR3 is TGTGCCAGCAGCCCAAATTTACAGGGTAATGAAAAACTGTTTTTT. Translated, it gives CASSPNLQGNEKLFF.

The chain recombines TRBV28 with TRBJ2-1, with TRBD2 identical over 10 bases. The germline V gene encodes CDR1 MDHEN and CDR2 SYDVKM. The CDR3 loop spans 18 amino acids. J lost 0 bases, V lost 2 bases, and 7 bases had no gene match. The CDR3 loop is CASSLGTSEISSYNEQFF. The CDR3 DNA sequence: TGTGCCAGCAGTTTAGGGACTAGCGAGATAAGCTCCTACAATGAGCAGTTCTTC.

The chain joins TRBV7-6 to TRBJ2-1; 7 nucleotides match TRBD2. CDR1 is SGHVS, CDR2 FNYEAQ, per germline. J lost 4 bases, V lost 7 bases, and 7 bases had no gene match. This CDR3 spans 14 amino acids. In DNA, the CDR3 is TGTGCCAGCACCTCAAGCGGGGCATACAATGAGCAGTTCTTC. This gives the protein CASTSSGAYNEQFF.

V is TRBV27 and J is TRBJ2-3; TRBD1 agrees at 8 bases. The CDR3 sequence is 15 residues long. After removal of 2 bases from V and 6 bases from J, the junction contained 7 bases not matched to a gene. Germline values: CDR1 MNHEY, CDR2 SMNVEV (reference sequence). The CDR3 sequence: CASSLRQGLSDTQYF. The CDR3 DNA is TGTGCCAGCAGTTTAAGACAGGGGTTATCGGATACGCAGTATTTT.

J is TRBJ2-2 and V is TRBV19, with D unclear. Trimming took off 6 bases at V and 4 bases at J, with 9 bases between the two ends. CDR1 and CDR2 from the germline V gene are LNHDA and SQIVND (reference sequence). This CDR3 is built from 13 residues. In nucleotides, the CDR3 is TGTGCCAGTAGCGGGTCCGGCACCGGGGAGCTGTTTTTT. Translating it yields CASSGSGTGELFF.

The rearrangement uses TRBV9 and TRBJ2-2, with 11 bases matching TRBD1. Per germline, CDR1 SGDLS and CDR2 YYNGEE. This CDR3 comprises 20 residues. V dropped 4 bases and J dropped 6; count of bases not matched to a gene: 20. The CDR3 reads CASSTPSNPWTGGRPGELFF. CDR3 sequence (DNA): TGTGCCAGCAGCACTCCTTCCAACCCTTGGACAGGGGGCCGTCCCGGGGAGCTGTTTTTT.

Of note for this clone: Additional DNA sequences in this sample encode the identical CDR3. J is TRBJ1-5 and V is TRBV27; D ambiguous. The CDR3 runs 12 residues. Germline-derived CDR1 and CDR2 are MNHEY and SMNVEV (reference sequence). V lost 5 bases and J lost 9, with 11 bases in between. The CDR3 sequence is CASSSGLGPQHF. In nucleotides, the CDR3 is TGTGCCAGCAGTAGTGGACTAGGGCCCCAGCATTTT.

The rearrangement joins TRBV6-5 to TRBJ2-7; 7 nucleotides align to TRBD1. CDR3 length: 14 amino acids. The germline gives CDR1 MNHEY, CDR2 SVGAGI. Unmatched junction bases numbered 6, after V lost 4 bases and J lost 3 bases. The CDR3 spells CASSWETGNYEQYF. Here the CDR3 DNA reads TGTGCCAGCAGTTGGGAGACAGGGAACTACGAGCAGTACTTC.